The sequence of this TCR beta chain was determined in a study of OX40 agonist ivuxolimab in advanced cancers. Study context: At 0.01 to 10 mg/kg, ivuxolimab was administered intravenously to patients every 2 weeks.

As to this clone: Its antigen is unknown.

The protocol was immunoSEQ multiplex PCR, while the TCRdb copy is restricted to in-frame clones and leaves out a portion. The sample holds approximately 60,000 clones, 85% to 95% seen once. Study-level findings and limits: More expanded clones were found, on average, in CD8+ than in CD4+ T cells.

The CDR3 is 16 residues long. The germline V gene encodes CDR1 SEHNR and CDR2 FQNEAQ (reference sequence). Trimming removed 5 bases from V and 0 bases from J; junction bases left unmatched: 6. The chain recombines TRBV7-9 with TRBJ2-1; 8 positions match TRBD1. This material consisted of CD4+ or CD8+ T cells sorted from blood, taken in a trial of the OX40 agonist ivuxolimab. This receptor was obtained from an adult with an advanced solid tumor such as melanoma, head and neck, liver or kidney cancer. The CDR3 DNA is TGTGCCAGCAGCCACCGACAGGGGTTCTCCTACAATGAGCAGTTCTTC. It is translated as CASSHRQGFSYNEQFF.